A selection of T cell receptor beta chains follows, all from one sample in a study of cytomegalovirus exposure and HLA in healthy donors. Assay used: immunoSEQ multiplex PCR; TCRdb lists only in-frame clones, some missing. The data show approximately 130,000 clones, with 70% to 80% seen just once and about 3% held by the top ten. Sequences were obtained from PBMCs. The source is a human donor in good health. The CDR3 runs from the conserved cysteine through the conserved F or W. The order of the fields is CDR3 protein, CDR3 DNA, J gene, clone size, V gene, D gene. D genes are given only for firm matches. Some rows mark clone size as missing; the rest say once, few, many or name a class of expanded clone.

cdr3_aa: CASSQELGYGYTF; cdr3_nt: TGCGCCAGCAGCCAAGAACTCGGTTATGGCTACACCTTC; j_call: TRBJ1-2; clone_size: .; v_call: TRBV4-3; d_call: .
cdr3_aa: CASTPEVPNYGYTF; cdr3_nt: TGTGCCAGCACACCAGAAGTACCTAACTATGGCTACACCTTC; j_call: TRBJ1-2; clone_size: .; v_call: TRBV2; d_call: .
cdr3_aa: CASSLGLGGQDHEQYF; cdr3_nt: TGTGCCAGCAGCTTAGGATTGGGGGGGCAGGACCACGAGCAGTACTTC; j_call: TRBJ2-7; clone_size: .; v_call: TRBV11-2; d_call: .
cdr3_aa: CASSSTRANYGYTF; cdr3_nt: TGTGCCAGCAGTTCCACACGGGCTAACTATGGCTACACCTTC; j_call: TRBJ1-2; clone_size: .; v_call: TRBV6-1; d_call: .
cdr3_aa: CASSQVAGPTDTQYF; cdr3_nt: TGTGCCAGCAGCCAAGTAGCGGGGCCCACAGATACGCAGTATTTT; j_call: TRBJ2-3; clone_size: .; v_call: TRBV4-2; d_call: TRBD2
cdr3_aa: CASRGQAFESEAFF; cdr3_nt: TGTGCCAGCAGGGGACAGGCTTTTGAGAGTGAAGCTTTCTTT; j_call: TRBJ1-1; clone_size: few; v_call: TRBV2; d_call: TRBD1
cdr3_aa: CASSLTSGGASYNEQFF; cdr3_nt: TGTGCCAGCAGCCTAACTAGCGGGGGGGCCTCCTACAATGAGCAGTTCTTC; j_call: TRBJ2-1; clone_size: .; v_call: TRBV9; d_call: TRBD2
cdr3_aa: CASNPDHSGNEQFF; cdr3_nt: TGTGCCAGCAACCCTGACCATAGCGGGAATGAGCAGTTCTTC; j_call: TRBJ2-1; clone_size: .; v_call: TRBV7-2; d_call: TRBD2
cdr3_aa: CASSLVSGQGSNEQFF; cdr3_nt: TGTGCCAGCAGCTTGGTCTCGGGACAGGGAAGCAATGAGCAGTTCTTC; j_call: TRBJ2-1; clone_size: .; v_call: TRBV5-4; d_call: TRBD1
cdr3_aa: CASSVDRDTYEQYF; cdr3_nt: TGCGCCAGCAGCGTGGACAGGGACACATACGAGCAGTACTTC; j_call: TRBJ2-7; clone_size: .; v_call: TRBV5-1; d_call: TRBD1
cdr3_aa: CASRSGTGGGDGYTF; cdr3_nt: TGTGCCAGCAGATCCGGGACAGGGGGTGGGGATGGCTACACCTTC; j_call: TRBJ1-2; clone_size: .; v_call: TRBV7-9; d_call: TRBD1
cdr3_aa: CASSEGTSGSTSTDTQYF; cdr3_nt: TGTGCCAGCAGCGAGGGGACTAGCGGGAGTACTAGCACAGATACGCAGTATTTT; j_call: TRBJ2-3; clone_size: .; v_call: TRBV5-6; d_call: TRBD2
cdr3_aa: CASSQSAGGNSPLHF; cdr3_nt: TGTGCCAGCAGCCAGTCAGCAGGGGGTAATTCACCCCTCCACTTT; j_call: TRBJ1-6; clone_size: .; v_call: TRBV7-9; d_call: TRBD1
cdr3_aa: CASSLFDSYEQYF; cdr3_nt: TGTGCCAGCAGTCTGTTCGACAGCTACGAGCAGTACTTC; j_call: TRBJ2-7; clone_size: .; v_call: TRBV28; d_call: .
cdr3_aa: CASSVGGGSRGNTIYF; cdr3_nt: TGTGCCAGCAGCGTAGGTGGCGGGTCCCGCGGAAACACCATATATTTT; j_call: TRBJ1-3; clone_size: .; v_call: TRBV9; d_call: .
cdr3_aa: CASSPGDNYGYTF; cdr3_nt: TGCGCCAGCAGCCCAGGGGATAACTATGGCTACACCTTC; j_call: TRBJ1-2; clone_size: .; v_call: TRBV4-3; d_call: .